Sequencing of this T cell receptor beta chain was carried out in a study of T cell responses to AZD1222 COVID-19 vaccine. Notes on the study in general: Nearly half of unique spike-specific TCRs reportedly avoided B.1.351 and B.1.1.7 mutated regions. Baseline testing showed seropositivity in only a handful of AZD1222 recipients.

A word on this clone: The target antigen is unknown.

Sequencing was performed with immunoSEQ multiplex PCR; in TCRdb, only in-frame clones are kept and a portion is missing. The sample lists 150,000 to 200,000 clones, 80% to 95% seen once, with approximately 2.3% in the top ten. V lost 4 bases, J lost 3 bases, and 7 bases lay in between. This CDR3 contains 12 residues. Germline values: CDR1 SGHRS, CDR2 YFSETQ. The V call is TRBV5-1, the J call TRBJ1-2, with TRBD1 as a possible D gene (6 bases). The source of this sequence is an adult in good health. Sample: peripheral blood, taken on day 0 of AZD1222 vaccination. The CDR3 nucleotides are TGCGCCAGCAGCGCAGGGGACTATGGCTACACCTTC. Amino acids: CASSAGDYGYTF.